This record concerns one TCR beta chain sequence. TCRdb keeps only in-frame clones here, not all; method: immunoSEQ multiplex PCR. The profile shows around 400,000 clones, around nine tenths of them singletons. The record originates from a study of blood T cell repertoires in COVID-19. V shed 5 bases, J shed 4 bases, and the junction held 6 bases outside the gene matches. Germline V gene sequence: CDR1 LNHDA, CDR2 SQIVND (reference sequence). The CDR3 runs to 15 residues. The chain recombines TRBV19 with TRBJ2-1, with TRBD1 matching 9 bases. Material for sequencing was PBMCs or T cells enriched from blood (not recorded which). The receptor was isolated from a young woman who had recovered from COVID-19. The CDR3 coding sequence is TGTGCCAGTAGTGTCGACAGGGGGAGATACAATGAGCAGTTCTTC. Its translation: CASSVDRGRYNEQFF.